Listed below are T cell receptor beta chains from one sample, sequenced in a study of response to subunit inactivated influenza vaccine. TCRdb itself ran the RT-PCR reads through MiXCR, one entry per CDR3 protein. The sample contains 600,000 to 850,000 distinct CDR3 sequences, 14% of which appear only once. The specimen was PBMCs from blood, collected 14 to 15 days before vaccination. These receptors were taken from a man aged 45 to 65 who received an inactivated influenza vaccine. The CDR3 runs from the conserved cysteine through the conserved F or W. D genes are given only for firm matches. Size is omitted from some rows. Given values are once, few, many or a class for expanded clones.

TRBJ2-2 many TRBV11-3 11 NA CASSRGGELFF TGTGCCAGCAGCCGAGGCGGGGAGCTGTTTTTT
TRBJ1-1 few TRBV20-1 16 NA CSARVPPEGMNTEAFF TGCAGTGCTAGAGTACCCCCGGAAGGGATGAACACTGAAGCTTTCTTT
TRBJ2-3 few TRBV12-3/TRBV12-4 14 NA CASRPDRRTDTQYF TGTGCCAGCAGACCGGACAGAAGGACAGATACGCAGTATTTT
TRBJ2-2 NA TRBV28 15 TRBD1 CATDKEGAGTGELFF TGTGCCACCGATAAAGAGGGGGCGGGCACCGGGGAGCTGTTTTTT
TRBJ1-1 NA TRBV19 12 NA CASTEGNTEAFF TGTGCCAGTACTGAGGGGAACACTGAAGCTTTCTTT
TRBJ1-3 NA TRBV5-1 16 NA CASSPDRLLKGNTIYF TGCGCCAGCAGCCCAGACAGACTACTGAAAGGAAACACCATATATTTT
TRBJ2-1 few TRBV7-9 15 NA CASSFGPAEYNEQFF TGTGCCAGCAGCTTTGGTCCGGCCGAATACAATGAGCAGTTCTTC
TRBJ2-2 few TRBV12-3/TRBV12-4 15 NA CASTQLRGAAGELFF TGTGCCAGCACCCAACTGAGGGGAGCGGCCGGGGAGCTGTTTTTT
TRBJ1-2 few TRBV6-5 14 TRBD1 CASSYGQGAQGYTF TGTGCCAGCAGTTACGGGCAGGGGGCGCAAGGCTACACCTTC
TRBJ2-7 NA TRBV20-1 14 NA CSARNHQGGYEQYF TGCAGTGCTAGAAATCACCAGGGAGGTTACGAGCAGTACTTC
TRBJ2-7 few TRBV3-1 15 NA CASSQELGTEYEQYF TGTGCCAGCAGCCAAGAACTTGGGACCGAGTACGAGCAGTACTTC
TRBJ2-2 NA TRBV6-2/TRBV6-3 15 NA CASSYLERNTGELFF TGTGCCAGCAGTTACCTTGAGCGGAACACCGGGGAGCTGTTTTTT
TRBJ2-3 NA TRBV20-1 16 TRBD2 CSAHGTSGSGTDTQYF TGCAGTGCCCATGGGACTAGCGGGAGTGGGACAGATACGCAGTATTTT
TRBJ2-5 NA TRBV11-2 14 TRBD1 CASSKTGAWETQYF TGTGCCAGCAGCAAGACAGGGGCATGGGAGACCCAGTACTTC
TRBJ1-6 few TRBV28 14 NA CASRRFSYNSPLHF TGTGCCAGCAGGAGATTCTCCTATAATTCACCCCTCCACTTT
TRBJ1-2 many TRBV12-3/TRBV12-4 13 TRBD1 CASSDTGGYGYTF TGTGCCAGCAGCGACACAGGGGGCTATGGCTACACCTTC
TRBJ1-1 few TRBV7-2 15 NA CASSLSDRLNTEAFF TGTGCCAGCAGCTTAAGCGACAGACTGAACACTGAAGCTTTCTTT
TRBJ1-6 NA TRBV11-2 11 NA CASRDNSPLHF TGTGCCAGCAGGGACAATTCACCCCTCCACTTT
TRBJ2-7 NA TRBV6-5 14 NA CASSYGQKSYEQYF TGTGCCAGCAGTTACGGGCAGAAATCCTACGAGCAGTACTTC
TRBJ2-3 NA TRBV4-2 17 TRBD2 CASSLGLAGGNTDTQYF TGTGCCAGCAGCCTCGGACTAGCGGGGGGCAACACAGATACGCAGTATTTT
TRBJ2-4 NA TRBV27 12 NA CASSSSGGIQYF TGTGCCAGCAGTTCATCAGGAGGCATTCAGTACTTC